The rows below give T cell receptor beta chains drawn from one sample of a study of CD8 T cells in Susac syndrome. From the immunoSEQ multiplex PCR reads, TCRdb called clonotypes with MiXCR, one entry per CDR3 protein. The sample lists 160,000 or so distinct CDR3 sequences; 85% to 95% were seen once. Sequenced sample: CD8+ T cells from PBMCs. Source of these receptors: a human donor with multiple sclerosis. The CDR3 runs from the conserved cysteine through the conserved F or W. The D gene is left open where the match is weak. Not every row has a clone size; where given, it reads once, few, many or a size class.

DNA: TGCGCCAGCAGCCAGACCCTCCGGGACAACTCCTACGAGCAGTACTTC; CDR3: CASSQTLRDNSYEQYF; V: TRBV4-1; size: -; J: TRBJ2-7; D: -
DNA: TGTGCCAGCAGCTTAGCTGTGATATCCTACGAGCAGTACTTC; CDR3: CASSLAVISYEQYF; V: TRBV7-8; size: -; J: TRBJ2-7; D: -
DNA: TGTGCCAGCAGCCAAGAGTTCCAGGGTTCGGGTCAGCCCCAGCATTTT; CDR3: CASSQEFQGSGQPQHF; V: TRBV3-1; size: -; J: TRBJ1-5; D: -
DNA: TGTGCCAGCAGCGTGACTAGCGGGGGCCAAATCTACGAGCAGTACTTC; CDR3: CASSVTSGGQIYEQYF; V: TRBV9; size: -; J: TRBJ2-7; D: TRBD2
DNA: TGTGCCAGCAGCTCCAGGACTAGCGGGAGGTTGTATGAGCAGTTCTTC; CDR3: CASSSRTSGRLYEQFF; V: TRBV7-9; size: -; J: TRBJ2-1; D: TRBD2
DNA: TGTGCCAGTGGGTCTGGGGCCAACGTCCTGACTTTC; CDR3: CASGSGANVLTF; V: TRBV12-3/TRBV12-4; size: -; J: TRBJ2-6; D: -
DNA: TGTGCCAGCAGCTTAGGGACAGGGGGTTCACCCCTCCACTTT; CDR3: CASSLGTGGSPLHF; V: TRBV13; size: once; J: TRBJ1-6; D: TRBD1
DNA: TGCAGCGTCGGGGCACAGTATAGCTACAATGAGCAGTTCTTC; CDR3: CSVGAQYSYNEQFF; V: TRBV29-1; size: -; J: TRBJ2-1; D: -
DNA: TGCAGTGCTCGACAGGGAACCGGGGAGCTGTTTTTT; CDR3: CSARQGTGELFF; V: TRBV20-1; size: -; J: TRBJ2-2; D: TRBD1
DNA: TGCAGTGCTATTAAGCGGGAGCTGGCCAAAAACATTCAGTACTTC; CDR3: CSAIKRELAKNIQYF; V: TRBV20-1; size: once; J: TRBJ2-4; D: TRBD2
DNA: TGTGCCAGCAGCCAAGATCCCAGAGATGAAAAACTGTTTTTT; CDR3: CASSQDPRDEKLFF; V: TRBV3-1; size: -; J: TRBJ1-4; D: -
DNA: TGTGCCAGCAGTTCCGAGATCGGGTACACGGGAGGAAAGGCAGATACGCAGTATTTT; CDR3: CASSSEIGYTGGKADTQYF; V: TRBV3-1; size: -; J: TRBJ2-3; D: TRBD2
DNA: TGTGCCAGCAGCCCCAAGACATACAGCACAGATACGCAGTATTTT; CDR3: CASSPKTYSTDTQYF; V: TRBV6-5; size: once; J: TRBJ2-3; D: -
DNA: TGTGCCAGCAGCGTAGGTGGAGCTGCCTACGAGCAGTACTTC; CDR3: CASSVGGAAYEQYF; V: TRBV9; size: few; J: TRBJ2-7; D: -
DNA: TGTGCCACCAGCAGGTCCATGAGGGACCACAGGACTTCTGGGGCCAACGTCCTGACTTTC; CDR3: CATSRSMRDHRTSGANVLTF; V: TRBV15; size: -; J: TRBJ2-6; D: -
DNA: TGTGCCAGCAGTTCCAACAATCAGCCCCAGCATTTT; CDR3: CASSSNNQPQHF; V: TRBV27; size: -; J: TRBJ1-5; D: -
DNA: TGTGCCTGGGCCCAGACAGCGACCGGGGAGCTGTTTTTT; CDR3: CAWAQTATGELFF; V: TRBV30; size: -; J: TRBJ2-2; D: -
DNA: TGCAGTGCTAGGGGCGGCATCTCCTACGAGCAGTACTTC; CDR3: CSARGGISYEQYF; V: TRBV20-1; size: few; J: TRBJ2-7; D: -
DNA: TGTGCCAGCAGCCCAAGAATCGGGGTCCCCTACGAGCAGTACTTC; CDR3: CASSPRIGVPYEQYF; V: TRBV14; size: once; J: TRBJ2-7; D: -
DNA: TGTGCCAGTAGCATAAAAAGCTCCTACAATGAGCAGTTCTTC; CDR3: CASSIKSSYNEQFF; V: TRBV19; size: -; J: TRBJ2-1; D: -
DNA: TGCAGCGTGAGACGATTGGGGACTGAAGCTTTCTTT; CDR3: CSVRRLGTEAFF; V: TRBV29-1; size: -; J: TRBJ1-1; D: -
DNA: TGCAGCGTTGAAATGCAGTCGGCAGGGTATGGCTACACCTTC; CDR3: CSVEMQSAGYGYTF; V: TRBV29-1; size: -; J: TRBJ1-2; D: -
DNA: TGTGCCAGCAGCCTCGGGACTAGCGGTCCTGAGCAGTACTTC; CDR3: CASSLGTSGPEQYF; V: TRBV9; size: once; J: TRBJ2-7; D: TRBD2
DNA: TGCGCCAGCAGCCCGAGGACAGGGCAAGCAGATACGCAGTATTTT; CDR3: CASSPRTGQADTQYF; V: TRBV5-1; size: once; J: TRBJ2-3; D: TRBD1
DNA: TGTGCCTGGAACGCGGGACAAAGCGGGACTAGCTCCTACAATGAGCAGTTCTTC; CDR3: CAWNAGQSGTSSYNEQFF; V: TRBV30; size: -; J: TRBJ2-1; D: TRBD2
DNA: TGTGCCACCAGCAGGCGGGGGAACACCGGGGAGCTGTTTTTT; CDR3: CATSRRGNTGELFF; V: TRBV15; size: -; J: TRBJ2-2; D: -
DNA: TGTGCCTGCCGGGACACCTTCACCGGGGAGCTGTTTTTT; CDR3: CACRDTFTGELFF; V: TRBV19; size: -; J: TRBJ2-2; D: -
DNA: TGTGCCGCCTCCAGGGGCGGGGAGCGTGAGCAGTTCTTC; CDR3: CAASRGGEREQFF; V: TRBV15; size: -; J: TRBJ2-1; D: -
DNA: TGCAGCGTTGTAGGGGAGGACTATGGCTACACCTTC; CDR3: CSVVGEDYGYTF; V: TRBV29-1; size: -; J: TRBJ1-2; D: -
DNA: TGCAGTGCTAGAGACCCTCAGGCTACGGGACAGGGTCGTTCACCCCTCCACTTT; CDR3: CSARDPQATGQGRSPLHF; V: TRBV20-1; size: -; J: TRBJ1-6; D: TRBD1
DNA: TGTGCCTGTCCTGCGACTAGCGGGGGGAGGTTTGGGACCCAGTACTTC; CDR3: CACPATSGGRFGTQYF; V: TRBV30; size: -; J: TRBJ2-5; D: TRBD2
DNA: TGCAGCGTTGAATTGGACGGGGCTAACTATGGCTACACCTTC; CDR3: CSVELDGANYGYTF; V: TRBV29-1; size: -; J: TRBJ1-2; D: -
DNA: TGTGCCAGCAGCCCCCGGACAGGAGCTTCCTACAATGAGCAGTTCTTC; CDR3: CASSPRTGASYNEQFF; V: TRBV13; size: -; J: TRBJ2-1; D: TRBD1
DNA: TGTGCCAGCAGCTTGGGGCCCAGGGTCCAGGACGAGCAGTACTTC; CDR3: CASSLGPRVQDEQYF; V: TRBV5-6; size: -; J: TRBJ2-7; D: -
DNA: TGTGCCAGCAGCTTACCCGCGGGAGGGCCCTACGAGCAGTACTTC; CDR3: CASSLPAGGPYEQYF; V: TRBV7-9; size: -; J: TRBJ2-7; D: TRBD2
DNA: TGTGCCTGGAGTACAGGGAGCTCCTACGAGCAGTACTTC; CDR3: CAWSTGSSYEQYF; V: TRBV30; size: -; J: TRBJ2-7; D: -
DNA: TGCAGCGTGAAAGGGACAGGAGTTATTAATGAGCAGTTCTTC; CDR3: CSVKGTGVINEQFF; V: TRBV29-1; size: -; J: TRBJ2-1; D: TRBD1
DNA: TGTGCCAGCGCTGATGGGGATTCGGGCAATCAGCCCCAGCATTTT; CDR3: CASADGDSGNQPQHF; V: TRBV27; size: -; J: TRBJ1-5; D: -
DNA: TGCGCCAGCAGCCAAGATACCTCGGGAGGCTACTACGAGCAGTACTTC; CDR3: CASSQDTSGGYYEQYF; V: TRBV4-1; size: -; J: TRBJ2-7; D: TRBD2
DNA: TGTGCCAGCAGTGAAGAGAAGGGACAGGGTTTGGACACCATATATTTT; CDR3: CASSEEKGQGLDTIYF; V: TRBV25-1; size: -; J: TRBJ1-3; D: TRBD1
DNA: TGCAGTGCTAGAGAGGTTGGGCGGGAGGGCCCATACGAGCAGTACTTC; CDR3: CSAREVGREGPYEQYF; V: TRBV20-1; size: -; J: TRBJ2-7; D: TRBD2
DNA: TGCAGTGCCAATCGGGGCACCCAACTAGCGGGATTCGCGGATACGCAGTATTTT; CDR3: CSANRGTQLAGFADTQYF; V: TRBV20-1; size: -; J: TRBJ2-3; D: TRBD2